The entry below describes one T cell receptor beta chain. Distinct nucleotide sequences in the sample also encode this CDR3. This record belongs to a study of shared clonotypes between healthy human individuals. Naive CD8 cells were CD45RO-negative, positively selected for CCR7, excluding terminally differentiated effector memory CD45RA+ cells. V shed 7 bases and J shed 5 bases, with 17 bases lying between them. The length of the CDR3 is 13 residues. Germline assignment: CDR1 SQVTM and CDR2 ANQGSEA. Assay used: immunoSEQ multiplex PCR; TCRdb lists only in-frame clones, some missing. The sample contains about 580,000 clones, 98% of which appear only once.

The receptor comes from a man under 40 in good health. J is TRBJ1-2 and V is TRBV29-1; unclear D gene. Sequences were obtained from naive CD8+ T cells sorted from blood. DNA for the CDR3: TGCAGCGCCTTGGGTCTTTGGGAATATGGCTACACCTTC. This sequence encodes CSALGLWEYGYTF.